Below, 32 T cell receptor beta chains from the same sample are listed, as sequenced in a study of regulatory T cells in long-lasting Graves disease. HTBI primers from iRepertoire and Arm-PCR of CDR3 regions yielded the TCR beta libraries. A single record per CDR3 protein comes from TCRdb applying MiXCR to the multiplex PCR reads. The data show over 650,000 distinct CDR3 sequences, around 32% seen once. Documented time point: persistent/refractory GD, antithyroid drugs over 5 years with positive TRAb. RNA isolated from PBMCs was used to make the TCR library. Here the sequenced sample was peripheral blood mononuclear cells (PBMCs), taken when the disease was refractory, from a patient treated with antithyroid drugs. The origin of the receptors is a female donor with Graves disease.

Concerning this clonotype itself: Given the absence of the conserved phenylalanine or tryptophan at the CDR3 end, a read error is likely. This chain uses TRBV6-2 or TRBV6-3 with TRBJ1-1; D remains unclear. This CDR3 is 13 amino acids long. Deletions cut 8 bases from V and 1 base from J, with 11 bases between. Germline V CDR1 and CDR2: MNHEY, SVGEGT. The CDR3 nucleotides are TGTGCCAGCCGGGCCGTGGGGAACACTGAAGCTTTCTTG. Protein: CASRAVGNTEAFL.

The rearrangement joins TRBV12-3 or TRBV12-4 to TRBJ2-5; the match to TRBD1 covers 11 bases. Germline trimming cut 6 bases from V and 5 bases from J; bases unmatched to any gene: 8. The CDR3 sequence is 15 residues long. The CDR3 is CASRPTGTGGETQYF. The DNA for the CDR3 is TGTGCCAGCAGACCTACAGGGACAGGGGGTGAGACCCAGTACTTC.

The genes are TRBV6-2 or TRBV6-3 and TRBJ2-1; 7 positions match TRBD2. This CDR3 is built from 14 residues. With V trimmed by 6 bases and J by 1 base, 3 bases remained unmatched. Germline V CDR1 and CDR2: MNHEY, SVGEGT. The CDR3 here is CASRGGISYNEQFF. CDR3 in DNA: TGTGCCAGCAGGGGGGGGATTTCCTACAATGAGCAGTTCTTC.

This clonotype was observed at least ten times. The V gene is TRBV2, the J gene TRBJ2-5; unclear D gene. V was cut by 4 bases and J by 7 bases, with 13 bases left in between. Germline V gene lookup returns CDR1 SNHLY and CDR2 FYNNEI. CDR3 length: 13 residues. CDR3 coding DNA: TGTGCCAGCAGTGCGGAAGTATTGGGGACCCAGTACTTC. It encodes CASSAEVLGTQYF.

CDR3 protein: CAAAFGNEQFF. CDR3 sequence (DNA): TGTGCCGCTGCCTTCGGCAATGAGCAGTTCTTC. This rearrangement joins TRBV10-3 to TRBJ2-1; D ambiguous. Germline V gives CDR1 ENHRY, CDR2 SYGVKD. Trimming pared 11 bases from V and 6 bases from J, leaving 11 bases between. The CDR3 contains 11 residues.

This sequence joins TRBV11-3 and TRBJ2-1; the match to TRBD2 covers 7 bases. From germline, CDR1 is SGHNT and CDR2 YENEEA. Unmatched junction bases numbered 3, after V lost 1 base and J lost 12 bases. The length of the CDR3 is 12 residues. As DNA, the CDR3 is TGTGCCAGCAGCTTAGGGACTAGAACGCAGTTCTTC. Translated, it gives CASSLGTRTQFF.

A few counts support this clonotype. A read error may explain this, as a much larger clone is one base away. J is TRBJ2-7 and V is TRBV12-3 or TRBV12-4; no clear D. The germline V and J ends were trimmed by 4 bases and 6 bases, with 16 bases remaining between them. The CDR3 spans 14 residues. The CDR3 sequence: CASSSAQTASEQYF. The CDR3 bases are TGTGCCAGCAGTTCAGCGCAAACGGCCTCCGAGCAGTACTTC.

The chain combines TRBV6-2 or TRBV6-3 with TRBJ1-1; no firm D call. The CDR3 loop spans 14 amino acids. Germline V gives CDR1 MNHEY, CDR2 SVGEGT. The V and J ends lost 5 bases and 0 bases respectively, with 10 bases between them. The CDR3 nucleotides are TGTGCCAGCAGTGCGAACTATATGAACACTGAAGCTTTCTTT. It is translated as CASSANYMNTEAFF.

With regard to this clonotype: Given a much more abundant clone one base away, this may be a read error. The final CDR3 position lacks the conserved phenylalanine or tryptophan, pointing to a likely read error. Here the CDR3 reads CASSIRGGREAFI. In DNA, the CDR3 is TGTGCCAGCAGTATCCGAGGGGGGCGTGAAGCTTTCATT. This sequence joins TRBV27 and TRBJ1-1; maybe TRBD1 (6 bases). CDR1 MNHEY and CDR2 SMNVEV come from the germline V gene (reference sequence). Deletions cut 5 bases from V and 7 bases from J, with 14 bases between. CDR3 size: 13 residues.

The chain carries TRBV9 and TRBJ1-2; D remains unclear. The length of the CDR3 is 15 residues. Germline V gives CDR1 SGDLS, CDR2 YYNGEE. Between the trimmed V and J ends, which lost 0 bases and 4 bases, there was a span of 13 bases. Here the CDR3 DNA reads TGTGCCAGCAGCGTAGAAGAAACTACACTCTATGGCTACACCTTC. It specifies CASSVEETTLYGYTF.

This clonotype was detected many times. The chain is built from TRBV7-9 and TRBJ2-5, with 7 bases fitting TRBD1. The CDR3 length is 17 residues. CDR1 and CDR2 (germline): SEHNR, FQNEAQ (reference sequence). Germline trimming cut 5 bases from V and 0 bases from J; bases unmatched to any gene: 12. The CDR3 loop reads CASSLSHGTAYQETQYF. The CDR3 DNA reads TGTGCCAGCAGCCTATCTCACGGGACAGCCTACCAAGAGACCCAGTACTTC.

The gene calls are TRBV19 and TRBJ1-5; D perhaps matches TRBD1 (6 bases). From germline, CDR1 is LNHDA and CDR2 SQIVND (reference sequence). V was clipped by 5 bases and J by 9 bases, with 14 bases between them. The CDR3 is 13 residues long. The DNA for the CDR3 is TGTGCCAGTAGTCCTACAGGGTACCCGCCCCAGCATTTT. It encodes CASSPTGYPPQHF. Complete variable domain (other parts from reference TRBV19 and TRBJ1-5): DGGITQSPKYLFRKEGQNVTLSCEQNLNHDAMYWYRQDPGQGLRLIYYSQIVNDFQKGDIAEGYSVSREKKESFPLTVTSAQKNPTAFYLCASSPTGYPPQHFGDGTRLSIL.

The J gene is TRBJ2-7, the V gene TRBV7-3; D possibly corresponds to TRBD2 (6 bases). This CDR3 contains 13 residues. Germline V CDR1 and CDR2: SGHTA, FQGTGA. V lost 4 bases and J lost 5, with 12 bases in between. CDR3 loop: CASSYTGEHEQYF. In DNA, the CDR3 is TGTGCCAGCAGCTATACGGGAGAGCACGAGCAGTACTTC. The entire variable domain, with the rest obtained from reference TRBV7-3 and TRBJ2-7, is as follows: GAGVSQTPSNKVTEKGKYVELRCDPISGHTALYWYRQSLGQGPEFLIYFQGTGAADDSGLPNDRFFAVRPEGSVSTLKIQRTERGDSAVYLCASSYTGEHEQYFGPGTRLTVT.

The chain recombines TRBV5-1 with TRBJ2-5, with D perhaps matching TRBD2 (5 bases). CDR3 length: 17 amino acids. Looked up from germline, CDR1 is SGHRS and CDR2 is YFSETQ. V was cut by 4 bases and J by 2 bases, with 21 bases left in between. CDR3 nucleotide sequence: TGCGCCAGCAGCCTGGACTCGTTTAACGGGTTTCAAGAGACCCAGTACTTC. Protein: CASSLDSFNGFQETQYF.

This clonotype was seen more than once but under ten times. The genes are TRBV11-2 and TRBJ2-7; D uncertain. V was trimmed by 4 bases and J by 3 bases, leaving 13 bases between them. From germline, CDR1 is SGHAT and CDR2 FQNNGV. This CDR3 comprises 14 residues. The DNA for the CDR3 is TGTGCCAGCAGCTCCCCCCGCTTTTTCTACGAGCAGTACTTC. Protein product: CASSSPRFFYEQYF.

This clonotype was seen a few times. CDR3 DNA: TGCAGTGCCCCCGGGGCAGCGGGAGACACCTCCTACGAGCAGTACTTC. This gives the protein CSAPGAAGDTSYEQYF. This chain connects TRBV20-1 to TRBJ2-7; 8 bases map to TRBD2. Trimming cost V 6 bases and J 0 bases; bases outside gene matches: 13. The CDR3 totals 16 residues. In germline, CDR1 is DFQATT, CDR2 SNEGSKA (reference sequence).

This chain uses TRBV29-1 with TRBJ1-4, with TRBD1 matching 7 bases. CDR1 and CDR2 from the germline V gene are SQVTM and ANQGSEA. Trimming cost V 6 bases and J 8 bases; bases outside gene matches: 12. The CDR3 is made up of 14 amino acids. The chain's CDR3 is CSVAPGTVGEKLFF. The CDR3 DNA sequence: TGCAGCGTCGCCCCCGGGACAGTGGGGGAAAAACTGTTTTTT. The whole variable domain, filled in from reference TRBV29-1 and TRBJ1-4, reads SAVISQKPSRDICQRGTSLTIQCQVDSQVTMMFWYRQQPGQSLTLIATANQGSEATYESGFVIDKFPISRPNLTFSTLTVSNMSPEDSSIYLCSVAPGTVGEKLFFGSGTQLSVL.

J is TRBJ1-6 and V is TRBV27, with D unresolved. The CDR3 is made up of 16 amino acids. The ends were cut back, 4 bases at V and 1 base at J, with 11 bases in the middle. Germline values: CDR1 MNHEY, CDR2 SMNVEV (reference sequence). Here the CDR3 reads CASSYGRSSYNSPLHF. In DNA form, the CDR3 reads TGTGCCAGCAGTTATGGCAGGTCATCCTATAATTCACCCCTCCACTTT.

This clonotype was detected only a few times. V usage is TRBV27 and J usage is TRBJ2-4; TRBD1 is a possible D gene (6 bases). The J call may be wrong; the DNA end is better matched by TRBJ2-5. The CDR3 has 14 amino acids. The germline V gene encodes CDR1 MNHEY and CDR2 SMNVEV (reference sequence). CDR3 sequence: CASSLQGPRETQYF. DNA for the CDR3: TGTGCCAGCAGTTTACAGGGGCCTCGAGAGACCCAGTACTTC.

CDR3 residues: CASSLDPSGPSSYNEQFF. The CDR3 bases are TGTGCCAGCAGCTTAGATCCTAGCGGGCCAAGCTCCTACAATGAGCAGTTCTTC. The genes are TRBV7-7 and TRBJ2-1, with TRBD2 identical over 8 bases. The CDR3 totals 18 residues. V was clipped by 1 base and J by 0 bases; unmatched bases: 8. CDR1 and CDR2 (germline): SSHAT, FNYEAQ (reference sequence).

Turning to this clonotype: The conserved phenylalanine or tryptophan normally closing the CDR3 is absent here, so this likely arose from a read error. V usage is TRBV11-2 and J usage is TRBJ1-3, with D unresolved. CDR3 length equals 11 residues. V was pared by 0 bases and J by 7 bases, with 1 base between. Germline CDR1 is SGHAT and CDR2 is FQNNGV. The CDR3 loop reads CASSLDNTIYS. The DNA of the CDR3 is TGTGCCAGCAGCTTAGACAACACCATATATTCT.

This chain connects TRBV5-5 to TRBJ1-1; TRBD1 might be the D (6 bases). The CDR3 loop spans 14 amino acids. The germline V gene encodes CDR1 SGHKS and CDR2 YYEKEE (reference sequence). V lost 0 bases and J lost 3, with 9 bases in between. CDR3: CASSLAGAYTEAFF. The CDR3 nucleotides read TGTGCCAGCAGCTTGGCAGGGGCTTACACTGAAGCTTTCTTT.

This clonotype was observed a handful of times. The rearrangement uses TRBV10-3 and TRBJ1-1, with 7 nucleotides matching TRBD1. CDR1 is ENHRY and CDR2 is SYGVKD in the germline V gene. The CDR3 loop spans 15 amino acids. V was clipped by 7 bases and J by 0 bases; unmatched bases: 8. CDR3 nucleotide sequence: TGTGCCATCAAAGGACAGGATAATTTGAACACTGAAGCTTTCTTT. Translating gives CAIKGQDNLNTEAFF.

The gene calls are TRBV7-6 and TRBJ1-1, with D possibly TRBD1 on 5 matching bases. Trimming removed 3 bases from V and 3 bases from J, with 23 bases in between. The CDR3 is made up of 18 amino acids. Germline CDR1 reads SGHVS; CDR2 reads FNYEAQ. The CDR3 bases are TGTGCCAGCAGCTTGATTTGGGCCAAGCAGGGAGTTGACACTGAAGCTTTCTTT. This sequence encodes CASSLIWAKQGVDTEAFF.

This clonotype was found a few times. The genes are TRBV11-2 and TRBJ2-7; 8 bases are shared with TRBD1. Germline CDR1 reads SGHAT; CDR2 reads FQNNGV. This CDR3 contains 15 residues. The V gene end was trimmed by 0 bases and the J gene end by 0 bases; junction bases not matched to a gene: 1. The CDR3 protein is CASSLEGTGSYEQYF. CDR3 nucleotides: TGTGCCAGCAGCTTAGAAGGGACAGGCTCCTACGAGCAGTACTTC.

This clonotype was counted a few times. At one end, the junction sequence differs from germline, possibly due to a read error. V is TRBV6-1 and J is TRBJ2-7; D possibly uses TRBD1 or TRBD2 (5 bases each). This CDR3 spans 15 amino acids. Germline CDR1 MNHNS, CDR2 SASEGT. CDR3 loop: CASSARRDPTYEQYF. The DNA for the CDR3 is TGCGCCAGCAGTGCGAGACGGGACCCGACCTACGAGCAGTACTTC.

This clonotype has more than one count but fewer than ten. CDR3 sequence (DNA): TGTGCCAGCAGTGACAGGTCTTTCTATGGCTACACCTTC. Residues: CASSDRSFYGYTF. J is TRBJ1-2 and V is TRBV3-1; possible D gene TRBD1, 6 bases. Germline assignment: CDR1 LGHDT and CDR2 YNNKEL (reference sequence). Trimming stripped 6 bases from V and 4 bases from J, with 12 bases between. The length of the CDR3 is 13 residues.

In this sample, this clonotype turned up many times. V usage is TRBV28 and J usage is TRBJ1-4; 7 bases agree with TRBD1. Germline V lookup: CDR1 MDHEN, CDR2 SYDVKM. V lost 6 bases, J lost 0 bases, and 4 bases stayed unmatched. The CDR3 covers 15 residues. The CDR3 loop is CASRRQGATNEKLFF. DNA for the CDR3: TGTGCCAGCAGGAGACAGGGTGCAACTAATGAAAAACTGTTTTTT.

The J gene is TRBJ2-7, the V gene TRBV20-1, with 7 positions matching TRBD2. The germline CDR1 and CDR2 sequences are DFQATT and SNEGSKA (reference sequence). The CDR3 contains 13 residues. V lost 6 bases and J lost 1; bases outside the gene matches: 6. As DNA, the CDR3 is TGCAGTGCAAGTGACGGGAGGTCCTACGAGCAGTACTTC. As protein: CSASDGRSYEQYF.

The V and J genes are TRBV9 and TRBJ1-4, with 9 bases aligning to TRBD1. The germline CDR1 and CDR2 sequences are SGDLS and YYNGEE. After removal of 0 bases from V and 7 bases from J, the junction contained 4 bases not matched to a gene. The CDR3 is made up of 15 amino acids. CDR3 DNA sequence: TGTGCCAGCAGCGTAGCACCGGACAGGGGTGAAAAACTGTTTTTT. Amino acids: CASSVAPDRGEKLFF.

V usage is TRBV4-1 and J usage is TRBJ2-3, with D maybe TRBD2 (6 bases). Germline CDR1 reads MGHRA; CDR2 reads YSYEKL. V lost 1 base and J 2 bases, leaving 7 bases between the germline ends. The CDR3 loop spans 14 amino acids. In nucleotides, the CDR3 is TGCGCCAGCAGCCAAGCGGGAGACACAGATACGCAGTATTTT. Encoded protein: CASSQAGDTDTQYF.

The chain has TRBV20-1 and TRBJ1-1; 11 nucleotides match TRBD1. Germline CDR1 and CDR2: DFQATT and SNEGSKA (reference sequence). The ends lost 6 bases at V and 4 bases at J; junction bases unmatched: 13. The length of the CDR3 is 16 residues. The CDR3 here is CSAQPVPGTGGTEAFF. The CDR3 DNA follows: TGCAGTGCGCAACCAGTCCCAGGGACAGGGGGCACTGAAGCTTTCTTT.